This entry concerns a single T cell receptor (beta chain). This CDR3 comprises 18 residues. V gave up 3 bases and J gave up 6 bases; unmatched junction bases: 9. Germline V gene sequence: CDR1 SGHAT, CDR2 FQNNGV. This record belongs to a study of T cell responses to AZD1222 COVID-19 vaccine. The data were produced by immunoSEQ multiplex PCR, yet TCRdb's version contains in-frame clones alone and is incomplete. This sample carries approximately 94,000 clones, around 90% of them seen once, and the ten largest clones take over 1.5%. The V call is TRBV11-2, the J call TRBJ2-3; 16 nucleotides match TRBD2. The sequence was collected from an adult in good health. The source was peripheral blood, collected on day 0 of AZD1222 vaccination. The CDR3 here is CASSFPGTSGRAADTQYF. CDR3 sequence (DNA): TGTGCCAGCAGCTTCCCCGGGACTAGCGGGAGGGCCGCTGATACGCAGTATTTT.